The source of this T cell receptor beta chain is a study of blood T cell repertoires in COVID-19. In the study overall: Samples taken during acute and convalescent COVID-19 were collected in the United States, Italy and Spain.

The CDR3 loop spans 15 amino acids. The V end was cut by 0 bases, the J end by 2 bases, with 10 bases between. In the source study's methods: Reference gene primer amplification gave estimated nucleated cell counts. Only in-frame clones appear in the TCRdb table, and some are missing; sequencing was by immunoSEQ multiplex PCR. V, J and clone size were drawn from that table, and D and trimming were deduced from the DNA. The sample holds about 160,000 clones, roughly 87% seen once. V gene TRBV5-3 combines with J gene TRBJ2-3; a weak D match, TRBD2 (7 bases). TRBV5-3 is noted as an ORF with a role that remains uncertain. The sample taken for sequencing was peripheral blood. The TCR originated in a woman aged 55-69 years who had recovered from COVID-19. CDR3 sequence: CARSLGGGLTDTQYF. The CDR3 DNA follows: TGTGCCAGAAGCTTGGGCGGGGGCCTCACAGATACGCAGTATTTT.